This TCR beta chain was sequenced in a study of T cell changes during pregnancy in multiple sclerosis. The protocol was immunoSEQ multiplex PCR, while the TCRdb copy is restricted to in-frame clones and leaves out a portion. The sample has some 94,000 clones, more than 85% seen once; the top ten hold more than 1.5%. The CDR3 has 11 residues. Germline assignment: CDR1 MNHNY and CDR2 SVGAGI (reference sequence). Trimming shortened V by 6 bases and J by 8 bases, and 10 bases separated the two germline ends. The specimen was peripheral blood, collected in the first trimester of pregnancy. The sequence was collected from a female donor with multiple sclerosis, enrolled in a pregnancy study. The V and J genes are TRBV6-6 and TRBJ1-1; TRBD1 might be the D (6 bases). The CDR3: CASREDREAFF. DNA for the CDR3: TGTGCCAGCAGAGAAGACAGGGAAGCTTTCTTT.